The rows below give T cell receptor beta chains drawn from one sample of a study of post-analysis software for immune sequencing data. MiXCR, run by TCRdb on the PCR reads, gives a single entry per CDR3 protein. Among under 650,000 distinct CDR3 sequences, roughly two fifths were seen once, and the ten largest hold 1.5% to 2%. The sample was blood. The source is a girl aged 10-17 years with multiple sclerosis. Each CDR3 is given with its conserved first and last residue. Fields, in order: V gene, D gene, J gene, clone size, CDR3 DNA, CDR3 protein. D genes are given only for firm matches. The size entry is marked missing in some rows and otherwise reads once, few, many or a size class.

v_gene: TRBV4-1
d_gene: -
j_gene: TRBJ2-1
abundance: -
CDR3nt: TGCGCCAGCAGCCCCGAAGACAGTCGGTACAATGAGCAGTTCTTC
CDR3aa: CASSPEDSRYNEQFF

v_gene: TRBV29-1
d_gene: -
j_gene: TRBJ2-1
abundance: -
CDR3nt: TGCAGCGTTGAAATGACTGGCCCTTCGCAGTTCTTC
CDR3aa: CSVEMTGPSQFF

v_gene: TRBV12-3/TRBV12-4
d_gene: TRBD1
j_gene: TRBJ1-4
abundance: -
CDR3nt: TGTGCCAGCAGTTTGAGGGACAGGAATGAAAAACTGTTTTTT
CDR3aa: CASSLRDRNEKLFF

v_gene: TRBV20-1
d_gene: TRBD1
j_gene: TRBJ1-1
abundance: -
CDR3nt: TGCAGTGCTAGAGATCAGGGACAGGGGCGGGCTTTCTTT
CDR3aa: CSARDQGQGRAFF

v_gene: TRBV7-9
d_gene: TRBD1
j_gene: TRBJ2-7
abundance: few
CDR3nt: TGTGCCAGCAGCCCAAGGGACAGCACCTACGAGCAGTACTTC
CDR3aa: CASSPRDSTYEQYF

v_gene: TRBV6-5
d_gene: -
j_gene: TRBJ2-7
abundance: -
CDR3nt: TGTGCCAGCAGTTACCAACCTGGGGGGAACTACGAGCAGTACTTC
CDR3aa: CASSYQPGGNYEQYF

v_gene: TRBV5-1
d_gene: -
j_gene: TRBJ1-1
abundance: few
CDR3nt: TGCGCCAGCAGCTTGGGGGGGGGAGTGAACACTGAAGCTTTCTTT
CDR3aa: CASSLGGGVNTEAFF

v_gene: TRBV10-2
d_gene: TRBD1
j_gene: TRBJ2-7
abundance: -
CDR3nt: TGCGCCAGCAGGAAAACCGGGACAGGGGACTACGAGCAGTACTTC
CDR3aa: CASRKTGTGDYEQYF

v_gene: TRBV4-1
d_gene: -
j_gene: TRBJ2-7
abundance: few
CDR3nt: TGCGCCAGCAGCCAGCCTCCGGCGGGGTCCTACGGGCAGTACTTC
CDR3aa: CASSQPPAGSYGQYF

v_gene: TRBV12-3/TRBV12-4
d_gene: -
j_gene: TRBJ1-4
abundance: -
CDR3nt: TGTGCCAGCAGTTTAAGGGCGGGGAATGAAAAACTGTTTTTT
CDR3aa: CASSLRAGNEKLFF

v_gene: TRBV30
d_gene: -
j_gene: TRBJ2-4
abundance: -
CDR3nt: TGTGCCTGGAGTGTAAGTCTCCCCGCCGGAGAAGTATGGGAATGGGCCAAAAACATTCAGTACTTC
CDR3aa: CAWSVSLPAGEVWEWAKNIQYF

v_gene: TRBV9
d_gene: -
j_gene: TRBJ2-3
abundance: -
CDR3nt: TGTGCCAGCAGCGTAAGCAAGCGCCGCACAGATACGCAGTATTTT
CDR3aa: CASSVSKRRTDTQYF

v_gene: TRBV7-8
d_gene: -
j_gene: TRBJ2-7
abundance: few
CDR3nt: TGTGCCAGCAGTTTCCCGGGCCAGATCATAGAGCAGTACTTC
CDR3aa: CASSFPGQIIEQYF

v_gene: TRBV13
d_gene: TRBD1
j_gene: TRBJ1-4
abundance: -
CDR3nt: TGTGCCAGCAGCACCACTGGGACAGGGGGAGAAAAACTGTTTTTT
CDR3aa: CASSTTGTGGEKLFF

v_gene: TRBV20-1
d_gene: -
j_gene: TRBJ2-3
abundance: -
CDR3nt: TGCAGTGCTAGTGACGGTGATACGCAGTATTTT
CDR3aa: CSASDGDTQYF

v_gene: TRBV7-8
d_gene: -
j_gene: TRBJ2-3
abundance: -
CDR3nt: TGTGCCAGCAGCTTACTCTTTGAGCAGGAGCAGTATTTT
CDR3aa: CASSLLFEQEQYF

v_gene: TRBV12-3/TRBV12-4
d_gene: TRBD1
j_gene: TRBJ2-6
abundance: -
CDR3nt: TGTGCCAGCAGTTCAGATCCGTTGACAGGGAACTCTGGGGCCAACGTCCTGACTTTC
CDR3aa: CASSSDPLTGNSGANVLTF

v_gene: TRBV27
d_gene: TRBD1
j_gene: TRBJ2-5
abundance: -
CDR3nt: TGTGCCAGCAGTTGGGACAGGAGTAAGGGGCAGTACTTC
CDR3aa: CASSWDRSKGQYF

v_gene: TRBV5-1
d_gene: -
j_gene: TRBJ2-3
abundance: -
CDR3nt: TGCGCCAGCAGCCCCAGTGGCCCAGATACGCAGTATTTT
CDR3aa: CASSPSGPDTQYF

v_gene: TRBV20-1
d_gene: TRBD1
j_gene: TRBJ2-4
abundance: few
CDR3nt: TGCAGTGCTAGAGATCCCCGGACAGGGGACAGCCAAAACATTCAGTACTTC
CDR3aa: CSARDPRTGDSQNIQYF

v_gene: TRBV6-1
d_gene: -
j_gene: TRBJ1-5
abundance: once
CDR3nt: TGTGCCAGCACCCGACAAGGGATGGGTCAGCCCCAGCATTTT
CDR3aa: CASTRQGMGQPQHF

v_gene: TRBV12-3/TRBV12-4
d_gene: -
j_gene: TRBJ2-6
abundance: few
CDR3nt: TGTGCCAGCAGTTCTCAGCTGTCTGGGGCCAACGTCCTGACTTTC
CDR3aa: CASSSQLSGANVLTF

v_gene: TRBV10-3
d_gene: -
j_gene: TRBJ2-5
abundance: few
CDR3nt: TGTGCCATCAGTCGCGGGGACAAAGAGACCCAGTACTTC
CDR3aa: CAISRGDKETQYF

v_gene: TRBV4-2
d_gene: -
j_gene: TRBJ2-7
abundance: -
CDR3nt: TGTGCTAGCAGCCAGGGGAATATCAACGAGCAGTACTTC
CDR3aa: CASSQGNINEQYF

v_gene: TRBV20-1
d_gene: -
j_gene: TRBJ2-2
abundance: -
CDR3nt: TGCAGTGTCACTGCTAGGAACACCGGGGAGCTGTTTTTT
CDR3aa: CSVTARNTGELFF

v_gene: TRBV12-5
d_gene: -
j_gene: TRBJ2-5
abundance: -
CDR3nt: TGTGCTAGTGGTACCCAACAGGGACCCCAAGAGACCCAGTACTTC
CDR3aa: CASGTQQGPQETQYF

v_gene: TRBV7-2
d_gene: -
j_gene: TRBJ2-1
abundance: -
CDR3nt: TGTGCCAGCAGCTCCGTGTATCGTCAGTTCTTC
CDR3aa: CASSSVYRQFF

v_gene: TRBV3-1
d_gene: -
j_gene: TRBJ2-7
abundance: -
CDR3nt: TGTGCCAGCAGCCAACGGGACACCTCCTACGAGCAGTACTTC
CDR3aa: CASSQRDTSYEQYF

v_gene: TRBV12-3/TRBV12-4
d_gene: -
j_gene: TRBJ2-3
abundance: few
CDR3nt: TGTGCCAGCTCGTTACTCTACGATACGCAGTATTTT
CDR3aa: CASSLLYDTQYF

v_gene: TRBV6-5
d_gene: -
j_gene: TRBJ2-3
abundance: few
CDR3nt: TGTGCCAGCAGTTACTCTCTAGGCACAGATACGCAGTATTTT
CDR3aa: CASSYSLGTDTQYF

v_gene: TRBV4-2
d_gene: TRBD2
j_gene: TRBJ2-1
abundance: -
CDR3nt: TGTGCCAGCAGTCAAACCGTGAGCGGGGGCCACCGGTGGAATGAGCAGTTCTTC
CDR3aa: CASSQTVSGGHRWNEQFF

v_gene: TRBV28
d_gene: TRBD2
j_gene: TRBJ2-1
abundance: -
CDR3nt: TGTGCCAGCAGGCCCCGGGGAGGGTACAATGAGCAGTTCTTC
CDR3aa: CASRPRGGYNEQFF

v_gene: TRBV7-9
d_gene: -
j_gene: TRBJ2-7
abundance: -
CDR3nt: TGTGCCAGCAGCTTAGTAGGACTGCAGAGCTCCTACGAGCAGTACTTC
CDR3aa: CASSLVGLQSSYEQYF

v_gene: TRBV5-5
d_gene: -
j_gene: TRBJ2-1
abundance: few
CDR3nt: TGTGCCAGCAGCCCCGGCCACAATGAGCAGTTCTTC
CDR3aa: CASSPGHNEQFF

v_gene: TRBV27
d_gene: -
j_gene: TRBJ2-1
abundance: few
CDR3nt: TGTGCCAGCAGTGTATCGGAACGGAGCTCCTACAATGAGCAGTTCTTC
CDR3aa: CASSVSERSSYNEQFF

v_gene: TRBV2
d_gene: -
j_gene: TRBJ2-3
abundance: -
CDR3nt: TGTGCCAGCAGTGAAAATTGGGATACGCAGTATTTT
CDR3aa: CASSENWDTQYF